This entry lists 18 T cell receptor beta chains sequenced from one sample in a study of blood T cell repertoires in COVID-19. The assay was immunoSEQ multiplex PCR, and TCRdb's table has in-frame clones only and misses some. The repertoire holds roughly 200,000 clones, approximately 82% seen once, with roughly 8.8% in the top ten. The sequenced sample was peripheral blood. The receptors originated from a man between 40 and 49 years old with active or convalescent COVID-19.

This chain joins TRBV19 and TRBJ1-3; 10 positions match TRBD1. The CDR3 is 15 residues long. The ends lost 5 bases at V and 8 bases at J; junction bases unmatched: 9. CDR1 and CDR2 (germline): LNHDA, SQIVND (reference sequence). The CDR3 DNA reads TGTGCCAGTAGTCGGGACAGGGGAAAAAGGGACACCATATATTTT. This translates into CASSRDRGKRDTIYF.

The gene calls are TRBV19 and TRBJ1-5; 7 bases fit TRBD1. V trimming: 6 bases; J trimming: 5 bases; junction bases outside the gene matches: 10. This CDR3 has 15 residues. Germline V lookup: CDR1 LNHDA, CDR2 SQIVND (reference sequence). CDR3 DNA: TGTGCCAGTAGCCTTGCAGGGGGATATTATCAGCCCCAGCATTTT. This codes for CASSLAGGYYQPQHF.

The chain recombines TRBV18 with TRBJ1-3; 7 bases are shared with TRBD1. J lost 0 bases, V lost 3 bases, and 2 bases had no gene match. Per germline, CDR1 KGHSH and CDR2 LQKENI. The CDR3 loop spans 15 amino acids. CDR3 region: CASSPDRFSGNTIYF. In nucleotides, the CDR3 is TGTGCCAGCTCACCGGACAGGTTCTCTGGAAACACCATATATTTT.

The rearrangement uses TRBV6-5 and TRBJ1-1; D is perhaps TRBD1 (6 bases). Germline-derived CDR1 and CDR2 are MNHEY and SVGAGI. CDR3 length: 14 amino acids. Trimming removed 7 bases from V and 2 bases from J, with 14 bases in between. The CDR3 loop is CASTPGTPNTEAFF. DNA for the CDR3: TGTGCCAGCACCCCCGGGACACCAAACACTGAAGCTTTCTTT.

This clone came up a few times. The chain is built from TRBV11-1 and TRBJ1-1, with D perhaps matching TRBD1 (5 bases). From germline, CDR1 is SGHAT and CDR2 FQDESV (reference sequence). V lost 5 bases to trimming and J lost 0 bases, with 7 bases between them. This CDR3 spans 13 amino acids. CDR3 protein: CASSAGLNTEAFF. CDR3 DNA: TGTGCCAGCAGCGCGGGGCTGAACACTGAAGCTTTCTTT.

This chain uses TRBV18 with TRBJ1-5; tentatively, D is TRBD1 (6 bases). Germline CDR1 KGHSH, CDR2 LQKENI. CDR3 length equals 15 residues. Deletions cut 1 base from V and 3 bases from J, with 10 bases between. The CDR3 sequence: CASSPQDRSNQPQHF. CDR3 in DNA: TGTGCCAGCTCACCACAAGACAGGTCCAATCAGCCCCAGCATTTT.

This clone was found a few times. The gene calls are TRBV30 and TRBJ1-4; D is perhaps TRBD1 (6 bases). The ends were cut back, 3 bases at V and 8 bases at J, with 13 bases in the middle. This CDR3 comprises 13 residues. Germline-derived CDR1 and CDR2 are GTSNPN and SVGIG (reference sequence). The CDR3 DNA reads as TGTGCCTGGAGCTCCAGGGGAGGGGAAAAACTGTTTTTT. Its protein is CAWSSRGGEKLFF. The whole variable domain, remainder taken from reference TRBV30 and TRBJ1-4, is SQTIHQWPATLVQPVGSPLSLECTVEGTSNPNLYWYRQAAGRGLQLLFYSVGIGQISSEVPQNLSASRPQDRQFILSSKKLLLSDSGFYLCAWSSRGGEKLFFGSGTQLSVL.

The chain has TRBV9 and TRBJ1-2, with TRBD1 matching 9 bases. Germline CDR1 SGDLS, CDR2 YYNGEE. V trimming: 3 bases; J trimming: 4 bases; junction bases outside the gene matches: 7. The CDR3 totals 15 residues. This chain's CDR3 is CASSEQGALVYGYTF. The CDR3 DNA is TGTGCCAGCAGCGAACAGGGGGCTTTGGTCTATGGCTACACCTTC.

This sequence joins TRBV30 and TRBJ1-5; TRBD1 agrees at 9 bases. The junction had 6 bases not matched to a gene; V was cut back by 7 bases and J by 5 bases. Germline loops: CDR1 GTSNPN, CDR2 SVGIG (reference sequence). CDR3 length: 13 residues. DNA for the CDR3: TGTGCCTTCGACAGGGGGTTGGATCAGCCCCAGCATTTT. Amino acids: CAFDRGLDQPQHF. Full variable domain (remainder filled in from reference TRBV30 and TRBJ1-5): SQTIHQWPATLVQPVGSPLSLECTVEGTSNPNLYWYRQAAGRGLQLLFYSVGIGQISSEVPQNLSASRPQDRQFILSSKKLLLSDSGFYLCAFDRGLDQPQHFGDGTRLSIL.

As for this clone: Different DNA sequences within this sample yield the same CDR3. This chain links TRBV29-1 with TRBJ1-1, with 7 nucleotides matching TRBD1. The germline gives CDR1 SQVTM, CDR2 ANQGSEA. This CDR3 has 15 amino acids. Losses at the gene ends were 1 base for V and 0 bases for J; bases not matched to a gene: 5. The DNA for the CDR3 is TGCAGCGTTGAAGGGACAGGTTTAATGAACACTGAAGCTTTCTTT. It translates to CSVEGTGLMNTEAFF.

The genes are TRBV9 and TRBJ2-7; tentatively, D is TRBD2 (5 bases). The germline V gene has CDR1 SGDLS and CDR2 YYNGEE. The CDR3 contains 14 residues. Between the trimmed V and J ends, which lost 3 bases and 6 bases, there was a span of 16 bases. The CDR3 nucleotides are TGTGCCAGCAGCGGGGCCCAAGTAGGGAGCGAGCAGTACTTC. Translation gives CASSGAQVGSEQYF.

V usage is TRBV6-1 and J usage is TRBJ1-5, with 10 nucleotides matching TRBD1. Germline values: CDR1 MNHNS, CDR2 SASEGT. J gave up 3 bases and V 2 bases, and 4 bases lay outside the gene matches. CDR3 length: 16 amino acids. The CDR3: CASSEFGTGDNQPQHF. CDR3 sequence (DNA): TGTGCCAGCAGTGAATTTGGGACAGGGGACAATCAGCCCCAGCATTTT.

CDR3 nucleotides: TGTGCCAGCAGCGTATCTTGGACAGGGGACACTGAAGCTTTCTTT. Translation gives CASSVSWTGDTEAFF. This chain joins TRBV9 and TRBJ1-1; TRBD1 aligns across 9 bases. V lost 1 base and J lost 3; bases outside the gene matches: 4. Per the germline V gene, CDR1 is SGDLS and CDR2 is YYNGEE. The CDR3 runs 15 residues.

The chain links TRBV6-1 to TRBJ2-5; D uncertain. The CDR3 spans 15 residues. V lost 3 bases and J lost 5, with 16 bases in between. CDR1 and CDR2 (germline): MNHNS, SASEGT. The CDR3 DNA reads TGTGCCAGCAGTGATGCGATAGCAGACTCGGAGACCCAGTACTTC. Translating it yields CASSDAIADSETQYF.

The V gene is TRBV5-1, the J gene TRBJ2-1, with 11 bases aligning to TRBD2. The J segment lost 7 bases and the V segment lost 5 bases, leaving 11 bases of the junction unmatched. The CDR3 has 16 residues. Germline V gives CDR1 SGHRS, CDR2 YFSETQ. CDR3 loop: CASSWALAGVGNEQFF. The CDR3 region has the DNA TGCGCCAGCAGTTGGGCACTAGCGGGAGTAGGGAATGAGCAGTTCTTC.

J is TRBJ2-7 and V is TRBV6-6, with a weak D call TRBD1 (6 bases). CDR3 length: 12 residues. The germline CDR1 and CDR2 sequences are MNHNY and SVGAGI (reference sequence). Deletions cut 5 bases from V and 3 bases from J, with 8 bases between. Written as DNA, the CDR3 is TGTGCCAGCAGTCCCAGGGGCTACGAGCAGTACTTC. Its protein product is CASSPRGYEQYF.

The chain links TRBV28 to TRBJ1-1; possibly TRBD1 for D (6 bases). The V gene's germline CDR1 is MDHEN and CDR2 SYDVKM. This CDR3 is built from 17 residues. The ends were cut back, 2 bases at V and 2 bases at J, with 18 bases in the middle. The CDR3: CASSLRAGMGANTEAFF. The CDR3 nucleotides are TGTGCCAGCAGTTTAAGGGCAGGGATGGGGGCAAACACTGAAGCTTTCTTT.

This clone was picked up a small number of times. The rearrangement joins TRBV7-9 to TRBJ2-6; D not certain. The CDR3 totals 15 residues. V was trimmed by 1 base and J by 2 bases, leaving 6 bases between them. The V gene's germline CDR1 is SEHNR and CDR2 FQNEAQ (reference sequence). In DNA, the CDR3 is TGTGCCAGCAGCTTAGGGAGTGCTGGGGCCAACGTCCTGACTTTC. It codes for CASSLGSAGANVLTF.